This TCR beta chain originates from a study of beta chain features in type 1 diabetes (dated by TCRdb to the late 2010s). About the investigation overall: Patients and healthy donors did not differ in mean age, gender distribution, total cell number or subset yield. Across all samples, 107,917,701 sorted cells were examined, and cell number per subset correlated strongly with RNA yield. Regulatory and stem cell-like memory subsets were obtained from only 8 patients and roughly 8 healthy donors, while naive and central memory subsets were obtained from all 30 or so donors. The study compared TCRB repertoires of sorted circulating CD4+ T cell subsets between recently diagnosed type 1 diabetes patients and matched healthy donors. Paper-wide results and their limitations: PCR might favor shorter templates, but patient and control samples were amplified and corrected together, so any skew would affect both groups equally. Because small numbers of individuals were included in the HLA sub-analyses, any influence of HLA type on TCRB rearrangement was left unresolved. Naive, central memory and regulatory TCRB repertoires appeared to be more similar among patients than among healthy donors. Because cDNA rather than genomic DNA was sequenced, highly expressing activated cells could have been over-represented, although no difference in activation and CD3 levels was found between groups. Fewer insertions and more nucleotide deletions at VDJ recombination sites were observed in patients with type 1 diabetes, implying thymic rearrangement abnormalities. A moderate but significant shortening of TCRB CDR3 length was observed in type 1 diabetes patients in all four CD4+ subsets.

The entire amount of isolated RNA was reverse transcribed using the High Capacity cDNA Reverse Transcription Kit, so the sequenced TCRB transcripts were expressed ones. Deep immunoSEQ sequencing was performed on naive, central memory and regulatory T cell samples, with an average of about 3.6 million total reads per sample. After sorted cells were lysed in RLT buffer, RNA was extracted with DNase-treated RNeasy Micro or Mini kits, with the choice depending on cell number. To prevent cross-contamination, every cell subset was processed on its own, while patient and healthy donor samples were processed together. Using the immunoSEQ multiplex PCR, TCRB sequences were amplified from cDNA into 87-bp fragments spanning the CDR3 region. Amplicons were sequenced on the Illumina HiSeq platform. As for the authors' bioinformatics: PCR bias was corrected computationally using synthetic template baselines, and reads within Hamming distance 2 were collapsed, with unmergeable singletons discarded. By aligning reads against IMGT, V, D and J genes, CDR3 length, and insertions or deletions at six rearrangement sites were assigned. Within each subset, clonotype counts were normalized to the number of sorted cells before true diversity and Gini coefficients were calculated with the tcR R package. The overlap coefficient, calculated on TCRB nucleotide sequences, was used to measure repertoire sharing. The clones in this table, taken by TCRdb from immuneACCESS, are in-frame only. Not every clone is retained; where verified, under half of the shortfall comes from an unresolved V gene, and the cause of the rest is unknown. Clone size and the V and J calls come from that table; the DNA yielded D and trimming. This sample gives 100,000 to 150,000 clones in total; around a sixth of them show up just once. 2% to 3% of the sample is in the top ten clones.

Each donor gave one peripheral blood draw, averaging roughly 100 mL, which was collected into heparinised tubes. Naive, central memory, regulatory and stem cell-like memory CD4+ T cells were sorted on a BD FACSAria II using a panel including CD45RO, CCR7, CD25, CD127, CD95 and CD27. A purity above 95% was achieved for all sorted populations. Right away, PBMCs were isolated by Lymphoprep density gradient centrifugation and were stained directly, with no culture step. To minimize batch effects, samples were stained and sorted in pairs, one healthy donor with one patient per experiment. The table lists this clone with a few counts. This receptor's antigen is unknown. No qualities accompany the bases; no much larger clone lies one base away. Trimming costs V 2 bases and J 5 bases, and their ends lie 9 bases apart. In the germline V gene, CDR1 corresponds to SGHTA and CDR2 to FQGNSA. The CDR3 measures 14 amino acids from cysteine to phenylalanine. The sequence is cut down to CDR3 DNA, 42 bases in frame from base 1.

The sequence derives from a man aged 18 to 29 with type 1 diabetes. The receptor chain draws on TRBV7-2 and TRBJ2-2; the D gene identity is not certain. The sequenced sample was central memory CD4+ T cells from blood. The CDR3 protein sequence reads: CASSLLRQTGELFF. Here is the DNA: TGTGCCAGCAGCTTATTACGGCAGACCGGGGAGCTGTTTTTT.